Below, 8 T cell receptor beta chains from the same sample are listed, as sequenced in a study of T cells in localized non-small cell lung cancer (dated by TCRdb to the early 2020s). Receptors were amplified or captured by the immunoSEQ multiplex PCR assay. TCRdb's version of the immuneACCESS table is confined to in-frame rearrangements and falls short of the full clone set. An unresolved V gene accounts for under half of the shortfall where checked; the remainder is of unknown origin. The sample records approximately 76,000 clones, around 80% of which are singletons. The ten biggest clones cover 8% to 10% of the sample. The sequences come from peripheral blood, collected before any cancer treatment. Source of these receptors: a female donor of 60 years or more with stage I lung adenocarcinoma.

V gene TRBV21-1 combines with J gene TRBJ2-3. TRBV21-1 counts as a pseudogene. This CDR3 spans 14 amino acids. The chain's CDR3 is CASSKGPKFNTQYF. The CDR3 DNA reads as TGTGCCAGCAGCAAAGGCCCCAAATTCAATACGCAGTATTTT.

The genes are TRBV19 and TRBJ1-1; D is unclear. The V end lost 5 bases, the J end lost 7 bases, and 5 bases lay between the germline ends. Germline CDR1 reads LNHDA; CDR2 reads SQIVND (reference sequence). The CDR3 spans 10 residues. CDR3: CASSEGEAFF. The CDR3 coding sequence is TGTGCCAGTAGTGAAGGTGAAGCTTTCTTT.

J is TRBJ1-2 and V is TRBV19; the D gene is possibly TRBD1 (5 bases). Germline values: CDR1 LNHDA, CDR2 SQIVND (reference sequence). The CDR3 spans 12 residues. The V gene lost 7 bases and the J gene lost 0 bases, with 6 bases spanning the gap. The CDR3, as DNA: TGTGCCAGTACGGGGGCTAACTATGGCTACACCTTC. This gives the protein CASTGANYGYTF.

The V and J genes are TRBV14 and TRBJ2-3, with no clear D. The CDR3 has 14 amino acids. With 0 bases removed from V and 6 bases from J, the gap between germline ends came to 10 bases. The germline gives CDR1 SGHDN, CDR2 FVKESK. The CDR3 DNA reads TGTGCCAGCAGCCAAGATCGTGGGCTGGATACGCAGTATTTT. It specifies CASSQDRGLDTQYF.

Comment on this clone: The junction and the germline gene differ at one end; a read error may be behind it. V gene TRBV7-9 combines with J gene TRBJ2-3; D is possibly TRBD2 (5 bases). This CDR3 has 13 amino acids. Germline assignment: CDR1 SEHNR and CDR2 FQNEAQ (reference sequence). CDR3: CASSLAWSDTQYF. The CDR3 DNA follows: TGTGCTAGCAGCTTAGCGTGGTCAGATACGCAGTATTTT.

This clone was detected once. The chain recombines TRBV27 with TRBJ2-6; weak D call: TRBD1 (6 bases). The germline V gene encodes CDR1 MNHEY and CDR2 SMNVEV (reference sequence). This CDR3 is 13 amino acids long. V gave up 11 bases and J gave up 2 bases, with 10 bases separating them. CDR3 in DNA: TGTGCCTCAGGGGCGGCTGGGGCCAACGTCCTGACTTTC. Translated: CASGAAGANVLTF.

CDR3 sequence reads: CASSTRWVGNFYGYTF. As DNA, the CDR3 is TGTGCCAGCAGTACTCGATGGGTAGGCAACTTCTATGGCTACACCTTC. The rearrangement links TRBV27 to TRBJ1-2; D gene ambiguous. CDR3 length equals 16 residues. V lost 5 bases and J lost 4, with 20 bases in between. Germline CDR1 is MNHEY and CDR2 is SMNVEV (reference sequence).

The J gene is TRBJ1-2, the V gene TRBV30, with D unclear. In germline, CDR1 is GTSNPN, CDR2 SVGIG (reference sequence). Trimming removed 0 bases from V and 0 bases from J, with 5 bases in between. The CDR3 extends over 13 amino acids. CDR3 in DNA: TGTGCCTGGAGTGTAGGGTCTAACTATGGCTACACCTTC. Its protein product is CAWSVGSNYGYTF.